This TCR beta chain is drawn from a study of T cell responses to AZD1222 COVID-19 vaccine. Broader study findings: Donors skewed white British and female; clonal diversity was possibly underestimated.

Comments on this clone: Antigen specificity is unknown.

Trimming removed 1 base from V and 3 bases from J; junction bases left unmatched: 10. Germline CDR1 is SGDLS and CDR2 is YYNGEE. The CDR3 length is 18 residues. The method was immunoSEQ multiplex PCR; TCRdb's version includes in-frame clones alone and lacks a portion of them. The repertoire holds 90,000 to 120,000 clones, with about 90% as singletons. This receptor was obtained from an adult in good health. The chain combines TRBV9 with TRBJ2-2; 9 bases are shared with TRBD1. The source was peripheral blood, collected on day 0 of AZD1222 vaccination. The CDR3 protein is CASSVRSIRTGDTGELFF. The CDR3, as DNA: TGTGCCAGCAGCGTACGGAGTATTAGGACAGGGGACACCGGGGAGCTGTTTTTT.